These T cell receptor beta chains were read from a single sample in a study of response to subunit inactivated influenza vaccine. TCRdb processed the RT-PCR reads anew with MiXCR; each CDR3 protein has one entry. The sample has hundreds of thousands of distinct CDR3 sequences; approximately 12% are singletons. This specimen was non-naive T cells sorted from PBMCs, taken 14 to 15 days before vaccination. These receptors originate from a man aged 50-59 years who received an inactivated influenza vaccine. Both conserved end residues are part of each CDR3. A D gene is named only where the DNA matches it firmly. Size is omitted from some rows. Given values are once, few, many or a class for expanded clones.

TRBV7-2	TRBJ1-6	once	.	CASSLRDQGSPLHF	TGTGCCAGCAGCTTACGAGACCAGGGGTCACCCCTCCACTTT
TRBV5-5	TRBJ2-5	few	.	CASTAVLGQETQYF	TGTGCCAGCACCGCCGTCTTGGGGCAGGAGACCCAGTACTTC
TRBV7-3	TRBJ2-1	.	TRBD2	CASSSGTSSYNEQFF	TGTGCCAGCAGCTCCGGGACTAGCTCCTACAATGAGCAGTTCTTC
TRBV29-1	TRBJ2-6	few	.	CSVAPGPPGANVLTF	TGCAGCGTTGCCCCAGGGCCCCCAGGGGCCAACGTCCTGACTTTC
TRBV5-6	TRBJ2-7	many	.	CASSPDRRSYEQYF	TGTGCCAGCAGCCCGGACAGACGCTCCTACGAGCAGTACTTC
TRBV28	TRBJ1-2	many	.	CASSYKEPGFLGGYTF	TGTGCCAGCAGCTACAAAGAACCGGGGTTTTTGGGTGGCTACACCTTC
TRBV2	TRBJ2-1	few	TRBD2	CASSTSGGAFNEQFF	TGTGCCAGCAGTACTAGCGGGGGGGCCTTTAATGAGCAGTTCTTC
TRBV6-5	TRBJ1-3	.	.	CASSFSPSGVRSGNTIYF	TGTGCCAGCAGTTTCTCTCCGAGCGGGGTCCGCTCTGGAAACACCATATATTTT
TRBV5-1	TRBJ2-7	few	.	CASSLGDGYEQYF	TGCGCCAGCAGCTTGGGAGACGGCTACGAGCAGTACTTC
TRBV11-2	TRBJ2-4	few	.	CASTRQNIQYF	TGTGCCAGCACCCGGCAGAACATTCAGTACTTC
TRBV5-6	TRBJ2-3	few	.	CASSLPLGTQYF	TGTGCCAGCAGCCTGCCCTTGGGTACGCAGTATTTT
TRBV5-1	TRBJ1-4	few	.	CASSLARNEKLFF	TGCGCCAGCAGCTTGGCCCGGAATGAAAAACTGTTTTTT
TRBV20-1	TRBJ2-1	.	TRBD2	CSARELSLAGGPSEQFF	TGCAGTGCTAGAGAACTCTCTCTAGCGGGGGGGCCAAGTGAGCAGTTCTTC
TRBV15	TRBJ2-2	.	.	CATSSPSGELFF	TGTGCCACCAGCAGTCCCTCCGGGGAGCTGTTTTTT
TRBV7-2	TRBJ2-3	.	.	CASSTSGTNTDTQYF	TGTGCCAGCAGCACGTCCGGGACCAACACAGATACGCAGTATTTT
TRBV28	TRBJ2-2	.	.	CASSESRASNTGELFF	TGTGCCAGCAGTGAATCAAGGGCCTCGAACACCGGGGAGCTGTTTTTT
TRBV20-1	TRBJ2-5	many	.	CSARVFLGTAETQYF	TGCAGTGCTAGAGTTTTTCTGGGAACAGCGGAGACCCAGTACTTC
TRBV28	TRBJ2-4	.	.	CASKGRRRIAKNIQYF	TGTGCCAGCAAGGGCCGTCGCCGGATAGCCAAAAACATTCAGTACTTC
TRBV28	TRBJ2-3	.	.	CASPAAGASSTDTQYF	TGTGCCAGCCCCGCGGCGGGGGCCTCAAGCACAGATACGCAGTATTTT
TRBV24-1	TRBJ2-3	.	TRBD2	CATSDPTIAGGGPDTQYF	TGTGCCACCAGTGACCCCACTATAGCGGGGGGGGGGCCAGATACGCAGTATTTT
TRBV29-1	TRBJ1-1	.	.	CSVGSGLNTEAFF	TGCAGCGTTGGTTCAGGCTTGAACACTGAAGCTTTCTTT
TRBV6-2/TRBV6-3	TRBJ2-3	few	.	CASSYIGSTDTQYF	TGTGCCAGCAGTTATATAGGTAGCACAGATACGCAGTATTTT
TRBV7-4	TRBJ2-1	.	.	CATSQNPGAVSDEQFF	TGTGCCACCAGCCAAAACCCCGGCGCGGTTTCGGATGAGCAGTTCTTC
TRBV29-1	TRBJ2-6	.	.	CSVEDHKISGANVLTF	TGCAGCGTTGAAGATCACAAAATCTCTGGGGCCAACGTCCTGACTTTC